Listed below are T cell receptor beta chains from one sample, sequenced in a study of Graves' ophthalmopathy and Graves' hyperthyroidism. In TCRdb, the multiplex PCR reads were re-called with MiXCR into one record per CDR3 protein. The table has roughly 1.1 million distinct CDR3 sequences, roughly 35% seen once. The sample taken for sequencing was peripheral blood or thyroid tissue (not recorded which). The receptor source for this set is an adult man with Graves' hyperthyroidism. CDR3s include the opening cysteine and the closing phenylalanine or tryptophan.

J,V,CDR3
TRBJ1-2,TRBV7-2,CASSSRSQGGFGYTF
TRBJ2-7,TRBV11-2,CASSGYSDEQYF
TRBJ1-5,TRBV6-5,CASSYSGEYQPQHF
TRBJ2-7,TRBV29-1,CSVDVSGGAYEQYF
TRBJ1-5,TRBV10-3,CAIRRQGSNQPQHF
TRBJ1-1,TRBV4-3,CASSQDTGTEAFF
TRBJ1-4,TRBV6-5,CASRTTGSEKLFF
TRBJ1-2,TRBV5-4,CASSLRGAPYGYTF
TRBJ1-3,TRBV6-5,CASSYSVHSSGNTIYF
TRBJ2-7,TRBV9,CASSYEPKSPGEQYF